The 10 T cell receptor beta chains below come from one sample, sequenced in a study of PD-1 blockade in classical Hodgkin lymphoma. Time point meaning: cycle 4 day 1 (C4D1), after about 6 weeks of nivolumab. Each and every patient relapsed after autologous stem cell transplantation, and patients got differing brentuximab vedotin exposure. TCRdb's table, derived via immunoSEQ multiplex PCR, lists solely in-frame clones and lacks some. The sample has tens of thousands of clones; around 78% are singletons. The starting material was peripheral blood mononuclear cells (PBMCs), obtained before the fourth cycle of nivolumab. The receptors stem from a human donor with classical Hodgkin lymphoma.

In its sample, this clone was seen a few times. The CDR3 region has the DNA TGTGCCAGCAGCGTAGACGATAGCGGGGGGGACCCTACAATCGAGCAGTTCTTC. Translating gives CASSVDDSGGDPTIEQFF. The rearrangement joins TRBV9 to TRBJ2-1; 11 bases line up with TRBD2. J gave up 10 bases and V 0 bases, and 15 bases lay outside the gene matches. This CDR3 has 18 residues. The germline CDR1 and CDR2 sequences are SGDLS and YYNGEE.

This clone was detected once. The V gene is TRBV11-3, the J gene TRBJ2-7; the D call may be TRBD1 or TRBD2 (5 bases each). CDR1 is SGHNT, CDR2 YENEEA, per germline. V was trimmed by 6 bases and J by 4 bases, leaving 19 bases between them. The length of the CDR3 is 15 residues. DNA for the CDR3: TGTGCCAGCAGTCCGGGCAGGGACCCCGGGTACGAGCAGTACTTC. This codes for CASSPGRDPGYEQYF. The full variable domain, completed using reference TRBV11-3 and TRBJ2-7, is EAGVVQSPRYKIIEKKQPVAFWCNPISGHNTLYWYLQNLGQGPELLIRYENEEAVDDSQLPKDRFSAERLKGVDSTLKIQPAELGDSAVYLCASSPGRDPGYEQYFGPGTRLTVT.

This clone was seen once. The chain links TRBV10-3 to TRBJ1-1; D gene ambiguous. V was clipped by 0 bases and J by 4 bases, with 6 bases between them. This CDR3 region has 13 residues. Germline V gene data show CDR1 as ENHRY and CDR2 as SYGVKD. The CDR3 protein is CAISESAPTEAFF. CDR3 nucleotides: TGTGCCATCAGTGAGTCTGCCCCCACTGAAGCTTTCTTT.

V and J are TRBV6-6 and TRBJ1-5; the D is unclear. Germline loops: CDR1 MNHNY, CDR2 SVGAGI (reference sequence). This CDR3 is built from 13 residues. Between the trimmed V and J ends, which lost 6 bases and 4 bases, there was a span of 10 bases. In DNA, the CDR3 is TGTGCCAGCAGGCACGTTAGAAATCAGCCCCAGCATTTT. Protein product: CASRHVRNQPQHF.

This chain connects TRBV7-2 to TRBJ1-4; a weak D match, TRBD1 (6 bases). V lost 3 bases and J lost 7, with 15 bases in between. The germline gives CDR1 SGHTA, CDR2 FQGNSA. This CDR3 has 15 amino acids. Here the CDR3 reads CASSFVGGQSEKLFF. The CDR3 DNA follows: TGTGCCAGCAGCTTCGTAGGTGGACAGTCTGAAAAACTGTTTTTT.

The chain joins TRBV23-1 to TRBJ1-6; TRBD1 matches 7 bases. TRBV23-1 is treated as an ORF (open reading frame) with a function not yet certain. J gave up 6 bases and V 6 bases, and 11 bases lay outside the gene matches. This CDR3 comprises 16 residues. The CDR3 sequence is CASRYRGHMGNSPLHF. The CDR3, as DNA: TGCGCCAGCAGGTACAGGGGACATATGGGTAATTCACCCCTCCACTTT.

The chain employs TRBV7-9 and TRBJ2-5; no clear D. Trimming stripped 5 bases from V and 2 bases from J, with 15 bases between. CDR1 and CDR2 (germline): SEHNR, FQNEAQ (reference sequence). The CDR3 spans 15 residues. The CDR3 bases are TGTGCCAGCAGCCGGACGGATGTTAGACAAGAGACCCAGTACTTC. Translation gives CASSRTDVRQETQYF.

The chain is built from TRBV5-6 and TRBJ2-5; perhaps TRBD1 as D (6 bases). The germline V gene has CDR1 SGHDT and CDR2 YYEEEE. The CDR3 extends over 13 amino acids. Trimming removed 2 bases at V and 5 bases at J, with 10 bases between. The CDR3 protein is CASSFSGAETQYF. As DNA, the CDR3 is TGTGCCAGCAGCTTTTCAGGGGCGGAGACCCAGTACTTC.

V is TRBV7-3 and J is TRBJ1-1; no clear D. V lost 5 bases, J lost 0 bases, and 13 bases lay in between. Germline V gene sequence: CDR1 SGHTA, CDR2 FQGTGA. The CDR3 extends over 15 amino acids. The CDR3: CASSQSGYLNTEAFF. CDR3 in DNA: TGTGCCAGCAGCCAATCTGGGTACTTGAACACTGAAGCTTTCTTT.

V is TRBV2 and J is TRBJ2-3, with 8 bases identical to TRBD2. V lost 2 bases to trimming and J lost 2 bases; unmatched junction nucleotides: 9. CDR3 length equals 17 residues. The germline V gene has CDR1 SNHLY and CDR2 FYNNEI. CDR3 protein: CASSEYGRGAVTDTQYF. In nucleotides, the CDR3 is TGTGCCAGCAGTGAATATGGGCGGGGGGCAGTCACAGATACGCAGTATTTT. Based on the CDR3 plus reference TRBV2 and TRBJ2-3, the full variable domain is EPEVTQTPSHQVTQMGQEVILRCVPISNHLYFYWYRQILGQKVEFLVSFYNNEISEKSEIFDDQFSVERPDGSNFTLKIRSTKLEDSAMYFCASSEYGRGAVTDTQYFGPGTRLTVL.